Below are 2 T cell receptor beta chains sequenced from a single sample in a study of blood T cell repertoires in COVID-19. The repertoire was sequenced with immunoSEQ multiplex PCR; TCRdb's copy has only in-frame clones and lacks some. Among around 90,000 clones, 80% were seen once, and the ten largest hold around 20%. Input material: peripheral blood. The receptors here all came from a human donor in a cohort sampled during active COVID-19.

This rearrangement joins TRBV6-2 or TRBV6-3 to TRBJ2-5; D possibly corresponds to TRBD2 (6 bases). Germline-derived CDR1 and CDR2 are MNHEY and SVGEGT. Trimming removed 4 bases from V and 7 bases from J, with 13 bases in between. The CDR3 has 13 amino acids. The DNA for the CDR3 is TGTGCCAGCAGTTTGGGACTCACAGGGACCCAGTACTTC. Encoded protein: CASSLGLTGTQYF.

V gene TRBV21-1 combines with J gene TRBJ2-7; no check of the table's D call, TRBD2, against the DNA was made. TRBV21-1 counts as a pseudogene. The CDR3 extends over 15 amino acids. CDR3 nucleotide sequence: TGTGCCAGCAGCAAAGTCTCCCGGACTCGTTACGAGCAGTACTTC. This sequence encodes CASSKVSRTRYEQYF.